The source of this T cell receptor beta chain is a study of blood T cell repertoires in COVID-19. In the study overall: The United States, Italy and Spain supplied acute and convalescent COVID-19 samples.

J was trimmed by 0 bases and V by 6 bases; bases with no gene match: 7. CDR3 length: 15 residues. The germline CDR1 and CDR2 sequences are MGHRA and YSYEKL. Only in-frame clones appear in the TCRdb table, and some are missing; sequencing was by immunoSEQ multiplex PCR. There are some 50,000 clones in the sample; more than 60% occur only once, and approximately 4.9% lies in the top ten. The sample consisted of peripheral blood. The rearrangement uses TRBV4-1 and TRBJ2-5; TRBD1 aligns across 7 bases. This receptor was taken from a human donor in a cohort sampled during active COVID-19. The chain's CDR3 is CASRRQGLYQETQYF. The CDR3 DNA follows: TGCGCCAGCAGACGACAGGGCCTGTACCAAGAGACCCAGTACTTC.